This T cell receptor beta chain stems from a study of OX40 agonist ivuxolimab in advanced cancers. General study points: No antigen was identified for the clonally expanded peripheral T cells. In a subset of nonresponders, normalized T-cell clonal expansion was also low. At doses 0.1 to 3.0 mg/kg, CD4+ and CD8+ clones expanded.

This clone was counted a single time. What it recognizes is unknown. Sequenced by immunoSEQ multiplex PCR; TCRdb stores in-frame clones only, minus some. The profile shows about 45,000 clones, over 80% of them singletons. Germline V gives CDR1 SNHLY, CDR2 FYNNEI. J lost 10 bases, V lost 3 bases, and 5 bases had no gene match. The CDR3 is made up of 14 amino acids. This chain links TRBV2 with TRBJ1-4; 10 bases line up with TRBD1. The source was CD4+ or CD8+ T cells sorted from blood, collected in a trial of the OX40 agonist ivuxolimab. The clonotype originates from an adult with an advanced solid tumor such as melanoma, head and neck, liver or kidney cancer. CDR3 residues: CASSDSGTGVKLFF. In DNA, the CDR3 is TGTGCCAGCAGTGACTCAGGGACAGGGGTAAAACTGTTTTTT. Together with reference TRBV2 and TRBJ1-4, the CDR3 gives the full variable domain: EPEVTQTPSHQVTQMGQEVILRCVPISNHLYFYWYRQILGQKVEFLVSFYNNEISEKSEIFDDQFSVERPDGSNFTLKIRSTKLEDSAMYFCASSDSGTGVKLFFGSGTQLSVL.